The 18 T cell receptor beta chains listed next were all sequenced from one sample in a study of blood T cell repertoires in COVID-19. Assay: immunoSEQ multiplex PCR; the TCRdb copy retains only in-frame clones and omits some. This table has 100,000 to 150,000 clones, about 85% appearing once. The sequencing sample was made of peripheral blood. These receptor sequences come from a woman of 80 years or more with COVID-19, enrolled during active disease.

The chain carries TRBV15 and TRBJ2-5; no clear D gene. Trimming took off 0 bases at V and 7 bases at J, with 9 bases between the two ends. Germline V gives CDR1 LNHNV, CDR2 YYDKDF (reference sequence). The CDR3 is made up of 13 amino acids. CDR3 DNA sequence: TGTGCCACCAGCAGAGATGAGATCGGGACCCAGTACTTC. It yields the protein CATSRDEIGTQYF.

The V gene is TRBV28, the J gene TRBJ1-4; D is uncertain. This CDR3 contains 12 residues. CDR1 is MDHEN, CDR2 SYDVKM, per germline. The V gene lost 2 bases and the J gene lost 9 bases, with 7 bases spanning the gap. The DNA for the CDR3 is TGTGCCAGCAGTTTAGAAGAGCAAAAACTGTTTTTT. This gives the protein CASSLEEQKLFF. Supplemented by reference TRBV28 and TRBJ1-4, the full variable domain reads DVKVTQSSRYLVKRTGEKVFLECVQDMDHENMFWYRQDPGLGLRLIYFSYDVKMKEKGDIPEGYSVSREKKERFSLILESASTNQTSMYLCASSLEEQKLFFGSGTQLSVL.

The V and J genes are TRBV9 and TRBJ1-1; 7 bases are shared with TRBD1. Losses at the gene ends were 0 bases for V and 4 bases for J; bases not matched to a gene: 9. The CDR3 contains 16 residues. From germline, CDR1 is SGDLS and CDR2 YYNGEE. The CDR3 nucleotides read TGTGCCAGCAGCGTAGTTCCCCAGACAGGGCCCACTGAAGCTTTCTTT. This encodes CASSVVPQTGPTEAFF.

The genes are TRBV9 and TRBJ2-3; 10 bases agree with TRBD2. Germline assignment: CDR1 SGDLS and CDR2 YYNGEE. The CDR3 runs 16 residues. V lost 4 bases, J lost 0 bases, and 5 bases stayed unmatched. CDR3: CASSLGLADSTDTQYF. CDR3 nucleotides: TGTGCCAGCAGCTTAGGACTAGCGGATAGCACAGATACGCAGTATTTT.

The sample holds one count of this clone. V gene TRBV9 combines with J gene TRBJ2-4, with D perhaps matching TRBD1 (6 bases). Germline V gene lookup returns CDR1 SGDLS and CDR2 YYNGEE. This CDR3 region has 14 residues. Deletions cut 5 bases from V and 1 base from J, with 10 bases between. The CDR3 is CASSRQAAKNIQYF. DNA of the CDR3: TGTGCCAGCAGTCGACAGGCCGCCAAAAACATTCAGTACTTC. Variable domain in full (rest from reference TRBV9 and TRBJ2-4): DSGVTQTPKHLITATGQRVTLRCSPRSGDLSVYWYQQSLDQGLQFLIQYYNGEERAKGNILERFSAQQFPDLHSELNLSSLELGDSALYFCASSRQAAKNIQYFGAGTRLSVL.

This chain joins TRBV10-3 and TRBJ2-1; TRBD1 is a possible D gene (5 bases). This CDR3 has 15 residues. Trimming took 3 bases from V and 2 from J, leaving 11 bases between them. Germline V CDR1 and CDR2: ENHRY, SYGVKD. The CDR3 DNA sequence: TGTGCCATCAGTGAATCGCAGGGAACCTACAATGAGCAGTTCTTC. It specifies CAISESQGTYNEQFF.

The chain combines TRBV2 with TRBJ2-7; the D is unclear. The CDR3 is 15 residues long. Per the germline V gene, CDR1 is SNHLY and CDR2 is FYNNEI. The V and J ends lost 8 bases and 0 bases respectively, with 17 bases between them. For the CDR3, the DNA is TGTGCCAGCCGCCATGAAGGCGGAAGCTCCTACGAGCAGTACTTC. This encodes CASRHEGGSSYEQYF.

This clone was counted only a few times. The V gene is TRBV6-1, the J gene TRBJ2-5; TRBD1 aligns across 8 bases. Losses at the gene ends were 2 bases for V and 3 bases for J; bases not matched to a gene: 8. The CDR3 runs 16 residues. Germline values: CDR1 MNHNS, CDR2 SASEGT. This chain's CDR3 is CASSESGQVVKETQYF. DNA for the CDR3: TGTGCCAGCAGTGAATCGGGACAGGTTGTTAAAGAGACCCAGTACTTC.

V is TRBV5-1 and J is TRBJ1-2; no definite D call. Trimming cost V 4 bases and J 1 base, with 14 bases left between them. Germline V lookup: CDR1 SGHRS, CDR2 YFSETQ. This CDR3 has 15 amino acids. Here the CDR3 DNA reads TGCGCCAGCAGCCCCCTCGCGGGGTTTAACTATGGCTACACCTTC. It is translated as CASSPLAGFNYGYTF.

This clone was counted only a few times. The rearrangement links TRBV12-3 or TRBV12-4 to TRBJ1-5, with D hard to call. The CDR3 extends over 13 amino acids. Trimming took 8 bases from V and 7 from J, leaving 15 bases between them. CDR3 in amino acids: CASRGRAGQPQHF. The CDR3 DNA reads TGTGCCAGCCGAGGAAGGGCGGGCCAGCCCCAGCATTTT.

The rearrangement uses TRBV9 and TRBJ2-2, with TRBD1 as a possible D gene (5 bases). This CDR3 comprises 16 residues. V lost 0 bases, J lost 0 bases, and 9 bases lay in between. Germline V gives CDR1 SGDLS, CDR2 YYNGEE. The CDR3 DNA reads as TGTGCCAGCAGCGTAGCGCAGGGCCCGAACACCGGGGAGCTGTTTTTT. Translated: CASSVAQGPNTGELFF.

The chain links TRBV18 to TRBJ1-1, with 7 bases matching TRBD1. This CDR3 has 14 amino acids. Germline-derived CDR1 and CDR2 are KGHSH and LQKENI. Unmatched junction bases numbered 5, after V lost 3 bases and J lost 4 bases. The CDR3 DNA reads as TGTGCCAGCTCACCCCTTGAGGGGGCCACTGAAGCTTTCTTT. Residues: CASSPLEGATEAFF.

The CDR3 DNA reads TGTGCCAGCAGCCACAGGACCGGGACAGGGGGAAATTCACCCCTCCACTTT. Translating gives CASSHRTGTGGNSPLHF. The chain employs TRBV3-1 (or the pseudogene TRBV3-2) and TRBJ1-6; 11 positions agree with TRBD1. V was pared by 3 bases and J by 7 bases, with 8 bases of the junction left unmatched. Germline CDR1 reads LGHDT; CDR2 reads YNNKEL (reference sequence). This CDR3 has 17 residues.

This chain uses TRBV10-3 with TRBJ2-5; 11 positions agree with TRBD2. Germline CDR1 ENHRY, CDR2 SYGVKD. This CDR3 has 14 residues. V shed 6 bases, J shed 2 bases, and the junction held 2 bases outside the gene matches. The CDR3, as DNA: TGTGCCATCAGCGGGACTAGCGGACAAGAGACCCAGTACTTC. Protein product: CAISGTSGQETQYF.

CDR3 sequence (DNA): TGCGCCAGCAGTGAGTCGGGCGATACGCAGTATTTT. It translates to CASSESGDTQYF. This chain uses TRBV10-2 with TRBJ2-3, with D unresolved. The CDR3 covers 12 residues. Trimming cost V 0 bases and J 6 bases, with 4 bases left between them. Germline V gene lookup returns CDR1 WSHSY and CDR2 SAAADI.

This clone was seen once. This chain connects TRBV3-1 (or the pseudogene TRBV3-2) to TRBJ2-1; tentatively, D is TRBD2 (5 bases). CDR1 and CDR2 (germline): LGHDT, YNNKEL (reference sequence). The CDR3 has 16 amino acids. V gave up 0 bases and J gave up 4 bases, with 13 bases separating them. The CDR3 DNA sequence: TGTGCCAGCAGCCAAGATCGCAGGACTTATTACAATGAGCAGTTCTTC. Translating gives CASSQDRRTYYNEQFF.

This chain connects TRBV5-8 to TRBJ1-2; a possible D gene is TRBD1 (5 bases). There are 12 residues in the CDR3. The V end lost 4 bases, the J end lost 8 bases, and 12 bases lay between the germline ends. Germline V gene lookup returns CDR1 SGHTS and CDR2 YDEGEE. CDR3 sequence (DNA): TGTGCCAGCAGCCCAGGACATGCCGGCTACACCTTC. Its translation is CASSPGHAGYTF.

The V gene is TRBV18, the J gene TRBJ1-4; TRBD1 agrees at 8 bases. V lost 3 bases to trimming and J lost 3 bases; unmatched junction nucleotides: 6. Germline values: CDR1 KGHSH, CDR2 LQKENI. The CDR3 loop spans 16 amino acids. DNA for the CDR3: TGTGCCAGCTCACCTAATCCGGGACAGGCTAATGAAAAACTGTTTTTT. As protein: CASSPNPGQANEKLFF.